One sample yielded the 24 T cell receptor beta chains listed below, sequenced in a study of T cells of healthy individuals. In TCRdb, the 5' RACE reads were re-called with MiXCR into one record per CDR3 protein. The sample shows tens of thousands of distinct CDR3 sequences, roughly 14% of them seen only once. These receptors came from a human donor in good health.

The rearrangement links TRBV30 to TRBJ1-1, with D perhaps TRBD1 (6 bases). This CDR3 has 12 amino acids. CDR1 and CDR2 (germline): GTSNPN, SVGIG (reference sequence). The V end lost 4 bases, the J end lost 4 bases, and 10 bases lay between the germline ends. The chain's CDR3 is CAWNRDSTEAFF. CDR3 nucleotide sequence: TGTGCCTGGAACAGGGATAGCACTGAAGCTTTCTTT.

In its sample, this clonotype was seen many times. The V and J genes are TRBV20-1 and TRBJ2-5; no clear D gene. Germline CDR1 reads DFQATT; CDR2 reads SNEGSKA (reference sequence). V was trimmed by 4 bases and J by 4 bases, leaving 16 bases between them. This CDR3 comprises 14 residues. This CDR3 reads CSAKNFGSSETQYF. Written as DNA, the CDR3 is TGCAGTGCTAAAAATTTCGGCAGTTCAGAGACCCAGTACTTC.

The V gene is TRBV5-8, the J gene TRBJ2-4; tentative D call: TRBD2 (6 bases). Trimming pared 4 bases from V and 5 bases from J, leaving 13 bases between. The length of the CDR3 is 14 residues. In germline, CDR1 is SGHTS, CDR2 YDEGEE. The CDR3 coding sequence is TGTGCCAGCAGCACCGTAGCGGCTCAAAACATTCAGTACTTC. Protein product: CASSTVAAQNIQYF.

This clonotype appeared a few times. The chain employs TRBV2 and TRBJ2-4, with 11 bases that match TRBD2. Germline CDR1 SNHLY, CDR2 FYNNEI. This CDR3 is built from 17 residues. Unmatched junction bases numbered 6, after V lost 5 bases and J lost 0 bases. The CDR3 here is CASSLSGGAGAKNIQYF. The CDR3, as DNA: TGTGCCAGCAGTCTTAGCGGGGGGGCCGGAGCCAAAAACATTCAGTACTTC.

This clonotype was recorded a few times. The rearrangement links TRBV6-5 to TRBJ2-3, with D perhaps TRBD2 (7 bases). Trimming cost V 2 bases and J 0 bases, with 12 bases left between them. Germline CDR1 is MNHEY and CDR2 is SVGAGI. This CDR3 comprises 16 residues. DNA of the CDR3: TGTGCCAGCAGTTACGGCGCGGGGGCTAGCACAGATACGCAGTATTTT. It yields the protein CASSYGAGASTDTQYF.

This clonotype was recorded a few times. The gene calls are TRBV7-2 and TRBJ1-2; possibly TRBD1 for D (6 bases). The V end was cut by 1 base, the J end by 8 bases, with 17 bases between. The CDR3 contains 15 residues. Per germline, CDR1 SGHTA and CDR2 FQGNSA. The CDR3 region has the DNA TGTGCCAGCAGCTTAGAATCGCGCAGGGGCGGAGGCTACACCTTC. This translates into CASSLESRRGGGYTF.

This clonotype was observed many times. CDR3 region: CASSEPGYEQYF. The CDR3 nucleotides are TGTGCCAGCAGTGAACCCGGTTACGAGCAGTACTTC. The V and J genes are TRBV6-1 and TRBJ2-7; D ambiguous. The CDR3 length is 12 residues. Trimming shortened V by 2 bases and J by 4 bases, and 6 bases separated the two germline ends. In germline, CDR1 is MNHNS, CDR2 SASEGT.

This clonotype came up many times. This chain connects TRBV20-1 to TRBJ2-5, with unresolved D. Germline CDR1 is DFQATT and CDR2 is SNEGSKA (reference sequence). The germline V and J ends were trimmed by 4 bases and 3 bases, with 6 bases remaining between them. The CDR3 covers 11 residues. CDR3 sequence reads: CSATAEETQYF. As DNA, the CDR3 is TGCAGTGCTACGGCCGAAGAGACCCAGTACTTC.

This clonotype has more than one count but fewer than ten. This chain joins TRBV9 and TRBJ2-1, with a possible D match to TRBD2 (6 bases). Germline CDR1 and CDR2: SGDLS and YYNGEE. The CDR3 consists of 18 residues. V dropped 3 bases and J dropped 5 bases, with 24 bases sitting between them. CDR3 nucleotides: TGTGCCAGCAGCGGAGGAGGTTTAGCGCGGGGCCTGAACAATGAGCAGTTCTTC. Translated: CASSGGGLARGLNNEQFF.

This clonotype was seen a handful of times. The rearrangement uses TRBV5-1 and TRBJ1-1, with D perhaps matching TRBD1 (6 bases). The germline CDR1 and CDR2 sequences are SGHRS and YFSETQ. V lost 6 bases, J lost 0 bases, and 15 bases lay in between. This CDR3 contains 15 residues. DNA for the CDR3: TGCGCCAGCAAGGTTGGGGGCCTGATGAACACTGAAGCTTTCTTT. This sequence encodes CASKVGGLMNTEAFF.

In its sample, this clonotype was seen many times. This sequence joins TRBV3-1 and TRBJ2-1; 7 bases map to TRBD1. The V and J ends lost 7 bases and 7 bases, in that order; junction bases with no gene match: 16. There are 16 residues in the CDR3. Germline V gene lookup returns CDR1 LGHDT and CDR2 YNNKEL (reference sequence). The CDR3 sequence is CASTGGRQGKRNEQFF. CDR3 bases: TGTGCCAGCACTGGGGGACGACAGGGAAAAAGGAATGAGCAGTTCTTC.

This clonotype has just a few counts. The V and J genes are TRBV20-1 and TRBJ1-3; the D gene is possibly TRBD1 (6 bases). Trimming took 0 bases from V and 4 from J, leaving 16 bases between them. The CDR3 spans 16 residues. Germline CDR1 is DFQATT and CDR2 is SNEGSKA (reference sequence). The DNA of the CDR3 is TGCAGTGCTAGAGATGGGCAGGGGCTGGCGGGAAACACCATATATTTT. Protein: CSARDGQGLAGNTIYF.

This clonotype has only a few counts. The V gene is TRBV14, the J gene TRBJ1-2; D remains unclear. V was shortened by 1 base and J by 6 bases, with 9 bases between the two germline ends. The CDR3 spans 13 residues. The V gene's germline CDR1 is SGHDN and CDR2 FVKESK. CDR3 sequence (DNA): TGTGCCAGCAGCCAAGCGCGGAAGGATGGCTACACCTTC. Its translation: CASSQARKDGYTF.

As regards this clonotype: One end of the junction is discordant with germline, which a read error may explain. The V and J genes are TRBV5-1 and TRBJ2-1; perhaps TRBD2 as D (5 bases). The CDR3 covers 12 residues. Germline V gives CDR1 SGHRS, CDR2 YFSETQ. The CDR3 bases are TGCGCCAACAGCTTGGAGACGGCTACTAGGTTCTTC. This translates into CANSLETATRFF.

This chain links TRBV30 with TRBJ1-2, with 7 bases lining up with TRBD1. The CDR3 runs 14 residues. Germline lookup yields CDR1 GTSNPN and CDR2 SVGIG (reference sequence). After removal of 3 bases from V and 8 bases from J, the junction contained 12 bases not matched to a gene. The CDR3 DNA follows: TGTGCCTGGAGCCTCTTAACAGGGGATTCGGGCTACACCTTC. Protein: CAWSLLTGDSGYTF. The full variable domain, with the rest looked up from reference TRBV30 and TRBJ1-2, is SQTIHQWPATLVQPVGSPLSLECTVEGTSNPNLYWYRQAAGRGLQLLFYSVGIGQISSEVPQNLSASRPQDRQFILSSKKLLLSDSGFYLCAWSLLTGDSGYTFGSGTRLTVV.

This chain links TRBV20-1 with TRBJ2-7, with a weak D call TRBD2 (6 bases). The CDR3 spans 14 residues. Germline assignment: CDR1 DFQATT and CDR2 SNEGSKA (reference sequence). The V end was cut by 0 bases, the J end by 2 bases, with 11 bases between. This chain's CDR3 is CSARDAGTAYEQYF. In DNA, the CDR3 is TGCAGTGCTAGAGACGCGGGGACGGCCTACGAGCAGTACTTC.

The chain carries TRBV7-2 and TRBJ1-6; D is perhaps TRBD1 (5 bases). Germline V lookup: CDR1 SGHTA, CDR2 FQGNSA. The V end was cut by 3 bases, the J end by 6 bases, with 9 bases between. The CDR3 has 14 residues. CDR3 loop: CASSLGGVNSPLHF. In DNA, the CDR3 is TGTGCCAGCAGCTTGGGGGGAGTTAATTCACCCCTCCACTTT.

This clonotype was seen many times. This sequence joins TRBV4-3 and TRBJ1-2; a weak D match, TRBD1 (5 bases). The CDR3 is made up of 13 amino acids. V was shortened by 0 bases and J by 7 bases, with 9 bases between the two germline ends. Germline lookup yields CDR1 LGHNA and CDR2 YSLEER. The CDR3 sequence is CASSQETASGYTF. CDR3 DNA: TGCGCCAGCAGCCAAGAGACAGCCTCTGGCTACACCTTC.

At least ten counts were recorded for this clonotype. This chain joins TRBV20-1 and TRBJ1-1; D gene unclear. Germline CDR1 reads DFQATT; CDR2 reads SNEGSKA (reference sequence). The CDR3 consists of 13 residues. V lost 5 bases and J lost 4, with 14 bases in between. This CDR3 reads CSAWARGITEAFF. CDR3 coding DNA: TGCAGTGCTTGGGCCCGGGGTATCACTGAAGCTTTCTTT.

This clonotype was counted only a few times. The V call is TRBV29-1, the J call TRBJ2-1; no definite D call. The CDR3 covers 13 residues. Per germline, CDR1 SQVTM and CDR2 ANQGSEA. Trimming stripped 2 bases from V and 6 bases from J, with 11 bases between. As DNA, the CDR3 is TGCAGCGTTGAAAGAGGAGACGTCAATGAGCAGTTCTTC. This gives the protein CSVERGDVNEQFF.

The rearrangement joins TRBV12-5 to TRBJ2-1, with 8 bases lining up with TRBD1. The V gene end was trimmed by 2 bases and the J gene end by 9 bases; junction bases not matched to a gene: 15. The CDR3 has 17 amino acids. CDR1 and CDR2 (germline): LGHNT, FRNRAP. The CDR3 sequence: CASGLSTGTGDRGEQFF. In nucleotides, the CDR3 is TGTGCTAGTGGTTTGTCTACCGGGACAGGTGATAGGGGTGAGCAGTTCTTC.

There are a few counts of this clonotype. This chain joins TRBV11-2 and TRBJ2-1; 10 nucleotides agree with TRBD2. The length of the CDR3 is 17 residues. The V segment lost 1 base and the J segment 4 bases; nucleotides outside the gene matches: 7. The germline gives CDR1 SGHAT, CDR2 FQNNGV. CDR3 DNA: TGTGCCAGCAGCTTAGTGCCGGGGACTAGCGCTTACAATGAGCAGTTCTTC. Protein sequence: CASSLVPGTSAYNEQFF.

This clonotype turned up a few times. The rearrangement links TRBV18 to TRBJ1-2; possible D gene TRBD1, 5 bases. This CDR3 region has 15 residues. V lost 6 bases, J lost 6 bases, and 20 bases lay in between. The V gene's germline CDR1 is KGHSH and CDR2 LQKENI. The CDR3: CASSDYSGKGHGYTF. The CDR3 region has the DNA TGTGCCAGCTCCGACTACTCAGGGAAAGGACATGGCTACACCTTC.

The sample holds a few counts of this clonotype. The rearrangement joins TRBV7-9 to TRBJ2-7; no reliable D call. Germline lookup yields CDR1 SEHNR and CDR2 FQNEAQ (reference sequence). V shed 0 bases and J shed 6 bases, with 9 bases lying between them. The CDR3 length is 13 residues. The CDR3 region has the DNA TGTGCCAGCAGCTTAGCGGCCCGTTCCGAGCAGTACTTC. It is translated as CASSLAARSEQYF.